Listed below are T cell receptor beta chains from one sample, sequenced in a study of Ad26.COV2.S vaccination and SARS-CoV-2 variants. Sequencing was performed with immunoSEQ multiplex PCR; in TCRdb, only in-frame clones are kept and a portion is missing. The data show 440,000 or so clones, 92% seen once. The sample here was peripheral blood, taken in a trial of Ad26.COV2.S vaccine versus placebo. These receptors came from a person between 18 and 60 years old who received the Ad26.COV2.S COVID-19 vaccine or a placebo. CDR3s include the opening cysteine and the closing phenylalanine or tryptophan. The D gene is left open where the match is weak. Where a row states a size, it is once, few, many or the class of an expanded clone; other rows omit it.

V	length	J	size	D	DNA	CDR3
TRBV6-5	14	TRBJ2-7	NA	TRBD1	TGTGCCAGCAGCCCGGGACAGGGGGCGCGCGAGCAGTACTTC	CASSPGQGAREQYF
TRBV3-1/TRBV3-2	15	TRBJ2-3	NA	TRBD2	TGTGCCAGCAGCCAAGGCCTAGCGGGGGGAGTGGCGCAGTATTTT	CASSQGLAGGVAQYF
TRBV5-6	13	TRBJ2-7	NA	TRBD2	TGTGCCAGCCGGGGAGGGATGTCCTACGAGCAGTACTTC	CASRGGMSYEQYF
TRBV27	12	TRBJ2-7	NA	NA	TGTGCCAGCAGCCAAAACCGGGACGGGCAGTACTTC	CASSQNRDGQYF
TRBV11-2	14	TRBJ1-1	NA	NA	TGTGCCAGCAGCTTAGCCAAGGGGAGCACTGAAGCTTTCTTT	CASSLAKGSTEAFF
TRBV21-1	20	TRBJ2-5	NA	NA	TGTGCCAGCAGCAAGGAGAATGAGCGGGGGGGTCTGGTCGGACAAGAGACCCAGTACTTC	CASSKENERGGLVGQETQYF
TRBV11-2	14	TRBJ2-1	NA	NA	TGTGCCAGCTGCTTTGGGGGGGGCAATAATGAGCAGTTCTTC	CASCFGGGNNEQFF
TRBV4-3	14	TRBJ1-6	NA	NA	TGCGCCAGCAGCCACGACAGGAAGAATTCACCCCTCCACTTT	CASSHDRKNSPLHF
TRBV12-3/TRBV12-4	13	TRBJ2-1	NA	NA	TGTGCCAGCAGTTCACTAGTCACCAATGAGCAGTTCTTC	CASSSLVTNEQFF
TRBV9	16	TRBJ2-6	NA	NA	TGTGCCAGCAGCCCACTGGGAACAAGTGGGGCCAACGTCCTGACTTTC	CASSPLGTSGANVLTF
TRBV5-1	14	TRBJ2-3	NA	NA	TGCGCCAGCAGCCCCGGGGGCCTAGGAGATACGCAGTATTTT	CASSPGGLGDTQYF
TRBV29-1	16	TRBJ2-2	NA	TRBD2	TGCAGCGTGAGGGGACTAGCGGGGGCCCCAGCCGGGGAGCTGTTTTTT	CSVRGLAGAPAGELFF
TRBV7-2	16	TRBJ2-2	NA	TRBD2	TGTGCCAGCAGCTTAGTGTCGGGGGGGCCGACCGGGGAGCTGTTTTTT	CASSLVSGGPTGELFF
TRBV7-6	14	TRBJ1-2	NA	NA	TGTGCCAGCAGCTTAGCCCCGGAGGGGGATGGATACACCTTC	CASSLAPEGDGYTF
TRBV19	14	TRBJ1-5	NA	NA	TGTGCCAGTAGCCTCGGAGGGAGCAATCAGCCCCAGCATTTT	CASSLGGSNQPQHF
TRBV5-1	15	TRBJ2-1	NA	TRBD2	TGCGCCAGCAGCCTAAGCGGGGGAGGATACAATGAGCAGTTCTTC	CASSLSGGGYNEQFF
TRBV6-2/TRBV6-3	20	TRBJ2-1	NA	TRBD2	TGTGCCAGCAGTTACCCTCGACTAAGCGGGGGCCCAAGCTCCTACAATGAGCAGTTCTTC	CASSYPRLSGGPSSYNEQFF
TRBV4-3	17	TRBJ2-7	NA	TRBD2	TGCGCCAGCAGCCAAGATTTTCGGGGGGGGATATCGTACGAGCAGTACTTC	CASSQDFRGGISYEQYF
TRBV9	14	TRBJ1-2	once	NA	TGTGCCAGCAGCGTAGAGGCAGTTGGTGGTGGCTACACCTTC	CASSVEAVGGGYTF
TRBV27	14	TRBJ2-3	once	NA	TGTGCCAGCAGTTGGGGCACTAGCACAGATACGCAGTATTTT	CASSWGTSTDTQYF
TRBV7-2	18	TRBJ2-3	NA	TRBD2	TGTGCCAGCAGCTTAGGGCTCGTCGGGGGGTCTAGCACAGATACGCAGTATTTT	CASSLGLVGGSSTDTQYF
TRBV28	15	TRBJ1-3	NA	NA	TGTGCCAGCAGTTTACCAGGGATGGGTGGAAACACCATATATTTT	CASSLPGMGGNTIYF
TRBV4-3	16	TRBJ2-7	NA	TRBD1	TGCGCCAGCAGCCAGGCTAGGGGACAGGCCGTCTACGAGCAGTACTTC	CASSQARGQAVYEQYF
TRBV5-4	15	TRBJ1-2	NA	TRBD1	TGTGCCAGCAGCCCACCGGGACAGGGGAACTATGGCTACACCTTC	CASSPPGQGNYGYTF
TRBV6-5	14	TRBJ2-7	NA	NA	TGTGCCAGCAGTTACTCGGGGTCTCCAAGGGAGCAGTACTTC	CASSYSGSPREQYF
TRBV28	18	TRBJ1-4	NA	NA	TGTGCCAGCAGTTTAAGTTCCGGCAGGGGAGTAACTAATGAAAAACTGTTTTTT	CASSLSSGRGVTNEKLFF
TRBV9	14	TRBJ2-2	NA	NA	TGTGCCAGCAGCCGGGGCAGAGTCACCGGGGAGCTGTTTTTT	CASSRGRVTGELFF
TRBV6-5	14	TRBJ1-1	NA	NA	TGTGCCAGCATCCCAAGCCGGGGGTGGACTGAAGCTTTCTTT	CASIPSRGWTEAFF
TRBV30	20	TRBJ2-3	NA	TRBD2	TGTGCCTGGAGTGTAAGTCCCGGACTAGCGGGGGGGCTGATCACAGATACGCAGTATTTT	CAWSVSPGLAGGLITDTQYF
TRBV4-1	16	TRBJ1-3	NA	NA	TGCGCCAGCAGCCAAGAACAGCGGTACTCTGGAAACACCATATATTTT	CASSQEQRYSGNTIYF
TRBV25-1	17	TRBJ1-6	many	NA	TGTGCCAGCAGTGAATGGCCAGTTAGCTCCTATAATTCACCCCTCCACTTT	CASSEWPVSSYNSPLHF
TRBV6-2/TRBV6-3	16	TRBJ1-1	NA	NA	TGTGCCAGCAGCCCCGACCCTGGGAAGGTGGGAACTGAAGCTTTCTTT	CASSPDPGKVGTEAFF
TRBV7-6	14	TRBJ1-1	NA	NA	TGTGCCAGCAGAGGGCATGGGATGAGCACTGAAGCTTTCTTT	CASRGHGMSTEAFF
TRBV4-3	17	TRBJ2-6	NA	NA	TGCGCCAGCAGCCAAGGTAGCGGAATCTCTGGGGCCAACGTCCTGACTTTC	CASSQGSGISGANVLTF
TRBV4-1	16	TRBJ2-5	once	TRBD1	TGCGCCAGCAGCCAGGTTACAGGGGCATCGCGAGAGACCCAGTACTTC	CASSQVTGASRETQYF
TRBV6-4	15	TRBJ2-2	NA	NA	TGTGCCAGCAGACGCTCCCAAGCGAACACCGGGGAGCTGTTTTTT	CASRRSQANTGELFF
TRBV11-2	13	TRBJ1-2	once	NA	TGTGCCAGCAGCCCCGCGCAGGGGCCGAGCTACACCTTC	CASSPAQGPSYTF
TRBV7-9	13	TRBJ1-4	NA	NA	TGTGCCAGCAGCGATCAGGGAGATGAAAAACTGTTTTTT	CASSDQGDEKLFF
TRBV11-2	14	TRBJ2-5	NA	NA	TGTGCCAGCAGCTTAGGGGCATATCAAGAGACCCAGTACTTC	CASSLGAYQETQYF
TRBV18	14	TRBJ1-2	NA	TRBD1	TGTGCCAGCTCACAGGGGGCCCTCGACTATGGCTACACCTTC	CASSQGALDYGYTF
TRBV2	14	TRBJ1-1	once	NA	TGTGCCAGCAGTGAAGGGGCGAGGGGAGCTGAAGCTTTCTTT	CASSEGARGAEAFF
TRBV19	18	TRBJ2-1	NA	TRBD2	TGTGCCAGTAGTATAGGAGGGACTAGCGGGGGGTTATACAATGAGCAGTTCTTC	CASSIGGTSGGLYNEQFF
TRBV5-1	15	TRBJ2-7	once	NA	TGCGCCAGCAGCTTGGCCACGGGTCTAACCTACGAGCAGTACTTC	CASSLATGLTYEQYF
TRBV9	16	TRBJ2-5	NA	TRBD2	TGTGCCAGCAGCTACGATATCACTAGCGGGGCGGAGACCCAGTACTTC	CASSYDITSGAETQYF
TRBV7-2	17	TRBJ2-3	NA	NA	TGTGCCAGCAGCTTAGTCGTGGGGGGTCTCAGCACAGATACGCAGTATTTT	CASSLVVGGLSTDTQYF
TRBV5-1	16	TRBJ2-1	NA	TRBD1	TGCGCCAGCAGCTTATTGGGGGGGACAGGGTCCAATGAGCAGTTCTTC	CASSLLGGTGSNEQFF
TRBV3-1/TRBV3-2	16	TRBJ2-1	NA	NA	TGTGCCAGCAGCCATGAAGGATTCCACCTATACAATGAGCAGTTCTTC	CASSHEGFHLYNEQFF
TRBV18	14	TRBJ1-4	NA	NA	TGTGCCAGCTCACCAAGCAGGGGATTAGAAAAACTGTTTTTT	CASSPSRGLEKLFF
TRBV28	15	TRBJ2-6	NA	NA	TGTGCCAGCAGTTTCGAGAGGGCTGGGGCCAACGTCCTGACTTTC	CASSFERAGANVLTF